The 19 T cell receptor beta chains below were found in one sample sequenced in a study of radiotherapy plus CTLA-4 blockade in lung cancer. TCRdb's copy holds only in-frame clones and misses some; the assay was immunoSEQ multiplex PCR. The sample lists around 100,000 clones, roughly 80% occurring once. The source was peripheral blood, collected from a patient treated with radiotherapy plus ipilimumab. The receptors stem from a human donor with non-small cell lung cancer that progressed on radiotherapy plus ipilimumab. Some clones in this sample may be carry-over from other donors' samples.

The chain uses TRBV19 and TRBJ2-2, with a tentative D call TRBD2 (6 bases). The CDR3 runs to 17 residues. V lost 7 bases and J lost 7, with 25 bases in between. Germline V CDR1 and CDR2: LNHDA, SQIVND (reference sequence). The CDR3, as DNA: TGTGCCAGTAATGCGGGGTCCTACCGCTCTTGGGTCGGGGAGCTGTTTTTT. It specifies CASNAGSYRSWVGELFF.

The genes are TRBV6-6 and TRBJ1-2, with TRBD1 as a possible D gene (6 bases). Germline V CDR1 and CDR2: MNHNY, SVGAGI (reference sequence). V lost 0 bases, J lost 4 bases, and 12 bases lay in between. CDR3 length: 15 residues. The CDR3 DNA reads TGTGCCAGCAGTTACTCGTCGGGGGGCAGCTATGGCTACACCTTC. Amino acids: CASSYSSGGSYGYTF.

The chain is built from TRBV5-1 and TRBJ1-2; 10 nucleotides align to TRBD1. Looked up from germline, CDR1 is SGHRS and CDR2 is YFSETQ. The CDR3 runs 16 residues. The V segment lost 0 bases and the J segment 4 bases; nucleotides outside the gene matches: 6. CDR3 loop: CASSLVGTGASYGYTF. CDR3 DNA: TGCGCCAGCAGCTTGGTTGGGACAGGGGCCTCCTATGGCTACACCTTC.

V usage is TRBV11-2 and J usage is TRBJ1-2; no reliable D call. The CDR3 extends over 12 amino acids. V lost 1 base and J 6 bases, leaving 6 bases between the germline ends. Germline assignment: CDR1 SGHAT and CDR2 FQNNGV. CDR3 loop: CASSLVGDGYTF. The CDR3 bases are TGTGCCAGCAGCTTAGTCGGTGATGGCTACACCTTC.

The rearrangement uses TRBV6-4 and TRBJ2-3; no firm D call. This CDR3 has 13 amino acids. V lost 4 bases and J 4 bases, leaving 9 bases between the germline ends. The germline gives CDR1 MRHNA, CDR2 SNTAGT. CDR3 nucleotide sequence: TGTGCCAGCAGTGCAGGTTTTGCAGATACGCAGTATTTT. It codes for CASSAGFADTQYF.

The chain joins TRBV7-9 to TRBJ1-1; possible D gene TRBD1, 5 bases. Trimming left V 8 bases short and J 3 bases short, with 7 bases between. Germline-derived CDR1 and CDR2 are SEHNR and FQNEAQ (reference sequence). This CDR3 has 11 residues. CDR3 in amino acids: CASQGYTEAFF. CDR3 nucleotides: TGTGCCAGCCAGGGTTACACTGAAGCTTTCTTT.

The rearrangement uses TRBV19 and TRBJ1-6; D is uncertain. The CDR3 spans 12 residues. CDR1 is LNHDA, CDR2 SQIVND, per germline (reference sequence). Trimming removed 6 bases at V and 14 bases at J, with 14 bases between. The CDR3 is CASRSGISSLHF. CDR3 DNA sequence: TGTGCCAGTAGGTCCGGTATTAGTTCCCTCCACTTT. Supplemented by reference TRBV19 and TRBJ1-6, the full variable domain reads DGGITQSPKYLFRKEGQNVTLSCEQNLNHDAMYWYRQDPGQGLRLIYYSQIVNDFQKGDIAEGYSVSREKKESFPLTVTSAQKNPTAFYLCASRSGISSLHFGNGTRLTVT.

This sequence joins TRBV30 and TRBJ1-1; possible D gene TRBD1, 6 bases. Germline CDR1 and CDR2: GTSNPN and SVGIG (reference sequence). This CDR3 spans 13 amino acids. Trimming removed 4 bases at V and 11 bases at J, with 20 bases between. CDR3 residues: CAWTRAGALSAFF. The CDR3 DNA sequence: TGTGCCTGGACGCGAGCAGGGGCCCTCTCTGCTTTCTTT.

This clone was counted a few times. The gene calls are TRBV9 and TRBJ1-2; 7 bases fit TRBD1. Germline V gene sequence: CDR1 SGDLS, CDR2 YYNGEE. V shed 0 bases, J shed 9 bases, and the junction held 5 bases outside the gene matches. The CDR3 is 13 residues long. The CDR3 here is CASSVGQGPSYTF. The DNA of the CDR3 is TGTGCCAGCAGCGTAGGACAGGGACCAAGCTACACCTTC.

The chain's CDR3 is CASSRSDPGYNEQFF. The CDR3 DNA reads TGTGCCAGCAGCCGCTCCGACCCAGGCTACAATGAGCAGTTCTTC. The chain employs TRBV6-5 and TRBJ2-1, with D uncertain. V was clipped by 6 bases and J by 3 bases, with 15 bases between them. Germline loops: CDR1 MNHEY, CDR2 SVGAGI. The CDR3 consists of 15 residues.

This chain connects TRBV18 to TRBJ1-1, with 7 nucleotides matching TRBD1. Germline V gives CDR1 KGHSH, CDR2 LQKENI. The trim removed 3 bases at V and 3 bases at J, leaving 4 bases unmatched. The CDR3 spans 14 residues. CDR3 in DNA: TGTGCCAGCTCACCCGACAGGGAGGACACTGAAGCTTTCTTT. Translated: CASSPDREDTEAFF.

The chain uses TRBV18 and TRBJ2-5; a possible D gene is TRBD1 (5 bases). Trimming removed 3 bases from V and 3 bases from J, with 11 bases in between. Looked up from germline, CDR1 is KGHSH and CDR2 is LQKENI. This CDR3 contains 14 residues. CDR3 nucleotide sequence: TGTGCCAGCTCACCGATCGACAGCGAAGAGACCCAGTACTTC. As protein: CASSPIDSEETQYF.

The chain combines TRBV5-4 with TRBJ2-3; 9 nucleotides agree with TRBD1. With 2 bases clipped from V and 3 bases from J, the junction kept 4 bases outside the gene matches. CDR1 is SGHNT and CDR2 is YYREEE in the germline V gene (reference sequence). This CDR3 contains 15 residues. In DNA, the CDR3 is TGTGCCAGCAGCTTTACGGGACAGGGAACAGATACGCAGTATTTT. The encoded protein is CASSFTGQGTDTQYF.

The chain is built from TRBV5-1 and TRBJ2-2; D is unresolved. The germline V and J ends were trimmed by 1 base and 6 bases, with 13 bases remaining between them. Germline V gene sequence: CDR1 SGHRS, CDR2 YFSETQ. The CDR3 totals 15 residues. In DNA, the CDR3 is TGCGCCAGCAGCTTGCTATCAGTGGGATCCGGGGAGCTGTTTTTT. It yields the protein CASSLLSVGSGELFF.

The chain is built from TRBV7-2 and TRBJ2-5; tentative D call: TRBD1 (6 bases). V was pared by 1 base and J by 5 bases, with 11 bases between. The CDR3 has 14 residues. Germline CDR1 is SGHTA and CDR2 is FQGNSA. For the CDR3, the DNA is TGTGCCAGCAGCTTAGGATACAGGGTGGAGACCCAGTACTTC. Residues: CASSLGYRVETQYF.

The CDR3 DNA reads as TGTGCCAGCAGCTCGTCGACCTCGTCAGATACGCAGTATTTT. This gives the protein CASSSSTSSDTQYF. This sequence joins TRBV5-6 and TRBJ2-3, with D unresolved. V lost 3 bases and J 4 bases, leaving 12 bases between the germline ends. The CDR3 consists of 14 residues. Germline V gene lookup returns CDR1 SGHDT and CDR2 YYEEEE.

The chain has TRBV2 and TRBJ2-2; tentatively, D is TRBD1 (6 bases). Germline V gene sequence: CDR1 SNHLY, CDR2 FYNNEI. Trimming removed 6 bases from V and 5 bases from J, with 13 bases in between. This CDR3 contains 14 residues. The CDR3 coding sequence is TGTGCCAGCAGCCGGGACACAACGACCGGGGAGCTGTTTTTT. It codes for CASSRDTTTGELFF.

This chain connects TRBV18 to TRBJ2-5; TRBD1 is a possible D gene (5 bases). The V end was cut by 5 bases, the J end by 2 bases, with 9 bases between. This CDR3 has 13 amino acids. Germline V lookup: CDR1 KGHSH, CDR2 LQKENI. CDR3 loop: CASSTDTQETQYF. CDR3 nucleotides: TGTGCCAGCTCAACGGACACACAAGAGACCCAGTACTTC.

This clone was found once. The J gene is TRBJ2-2, the V gene TRBV7-9, with D hard to call. The germline V gene encodes CDR1 SEHNR and CDR2 FQNEAQ (reference sequence). The length of the CDR3 is 14 residues. Trimming took off 2 bases at V and 7 bases at J, with 11 bases between the two ends. In nucleotides, the CDR3 is TGTGCCAGCAGCTTACTCGTGACGGGCGGGGAGCTGTTTTTT. Translating it yields CASSLLVTGGELFF.